This T cell receptor (beta chain) was identified in a study of spatial heterogeneity in lung cancer. For the study at large: Consistently, beta-chain sequences turned up in larger numbers than alpha-chain sequences did. Across the raw uncorrected reads, a unique TCR and UMI combination was observed, on average, more than ten times.

The sample's time point: blood taken at disease recurrence. Whole RNA obtained from tumor, nontumor lung or frozen PBMC underwent sequencing without sorting. TCRdb recomputed calls from the 5' RACE reads with MiXCR, one row per CDR3 protein. This sample yields over 7,500 distinct CDR3 sequences, of which nearly 4% are seen a single time; 15% to 20% belongs to the top ten. This CDR3 has 13 amino acids. The germline V and J ends were trimmed by 3 bases and 1 base, with 7 bases remaining between them. The V gene's germline CDR1 is SGHVS and CDR2 FNYEAQ. The sample holds many counts of this clonotype. A library prepared for alpha chains yielded this beta chain as an off-target read; its size is of little meaning.

The source is a female donor with early-stage non-small cell lung cancer. The chain recombines TRBV7-6 with TRBJ2-7; no clear D gene. The source was PBMCs, collected at recurrence. In nucleotides, the CDR3 is TGTGCCAGCAGCTTCGACGGGTCCTACGAGCAGTACTTC. Translated, it gives CASSFDGSYEQYF. Full variable domain (remainder filled in from reference TRBV7-6 and TRBJ2-7): GAGVSQSPRYKVTKRGQDVALRCDPISGHVSLYWYRQALGQGPEFLTYFNYEAQQDKSGLPNDRFSAERPEGSISTLTIQRTEQRDSAMYRCASSFDGSYEQYFGPGTRLTVT.